This T cell receptor (beta chain) comes out of a study of glioma-infiltrating T cells. Study-wide results and caveats: Above-expected tissue-blood divergence occurred in all gliomas, most in low-grade ones.

Germline-derived CDR1 and CDR2 are MNHEY and SMNVEV (reference sequence). The CDR3 loop spans 15 amino acids. V dropped 5 bases and J dropped 0; count of bases not matched to a gene: 3. Many counts were recorded for this clonotype. No antigen is known for it. Amplification of TCR alpha and beta CDR3 regions from RNA used iRepertoire nested multiplex PCR. For one-step reverse transcription and amplification, about 85-400 ng of tissue mRNA or PBMC total RNA was used. TCRdb itself ran the multiplex PCR reads through MiXCR, one entry per CDR3 protein. This sample has around 190,000 distinct CDR3 sequences; more than 30% occur once, and the top ten carry 20% to 25%.

The sequencing input was glioma tissue, nonneoplastic brain tissue, or PBMCs (not recorded which). This sequence joins TRBV27 and TRBJ2-3; 9 bases are shared with TRBD1. The receptor was derived from a human donor with low-grade glioma or glioblastoma, undergoing nonglioma brain surgery, or in good health (not recorded which). Here the CDR3 DNA reads TGTGCCAGCAGTCGGGACAGGGTGAGCACAGATACGCAGTATTTT. Translated: CASSRDRVSTDTQYF.